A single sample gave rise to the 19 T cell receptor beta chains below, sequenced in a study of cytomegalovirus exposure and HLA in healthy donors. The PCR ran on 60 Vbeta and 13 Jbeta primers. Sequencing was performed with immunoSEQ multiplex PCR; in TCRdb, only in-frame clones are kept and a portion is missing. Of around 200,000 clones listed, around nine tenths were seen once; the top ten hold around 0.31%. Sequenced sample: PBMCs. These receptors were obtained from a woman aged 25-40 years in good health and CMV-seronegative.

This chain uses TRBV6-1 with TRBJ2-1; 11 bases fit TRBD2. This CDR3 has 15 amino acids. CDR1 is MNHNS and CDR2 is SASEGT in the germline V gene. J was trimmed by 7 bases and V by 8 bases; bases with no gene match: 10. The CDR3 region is CASGTLAGGGNEQFF. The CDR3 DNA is TGTGCCAGCGGGACCCTAGCGGGAGGAGGAAATGAGCAGTTCTTC.

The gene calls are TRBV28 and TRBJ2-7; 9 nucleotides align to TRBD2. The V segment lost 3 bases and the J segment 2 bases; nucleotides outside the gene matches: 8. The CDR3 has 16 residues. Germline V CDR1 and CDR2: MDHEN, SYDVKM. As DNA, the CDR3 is TGTGCCAGCAGTTTCACTCTAGCGGGATTAACCTACGAGCAGTACTTC. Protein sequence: CASSFTLAGLTYEQYF.

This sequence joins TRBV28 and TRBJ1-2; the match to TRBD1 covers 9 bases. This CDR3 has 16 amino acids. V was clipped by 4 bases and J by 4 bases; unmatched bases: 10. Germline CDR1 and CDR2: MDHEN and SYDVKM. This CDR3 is CASSSLQGAVTYGYTF. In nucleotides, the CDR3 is TGTGCCAGCAGTTCACTACAGGGGGCAGTTACCTATGGCTACACCTTC.

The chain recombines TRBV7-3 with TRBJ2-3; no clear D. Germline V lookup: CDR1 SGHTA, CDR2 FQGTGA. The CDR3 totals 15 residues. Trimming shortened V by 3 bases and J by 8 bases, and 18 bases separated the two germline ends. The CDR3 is CASSFVLSDPGTQYF. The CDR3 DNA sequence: TGTGCCAGCAGCTTCGTTTTATCAGATCCGGGTACGCAGTATTTT.

DNA of the CDR3: TGTGCCAGCAGATCCCGTAAGGGGAACTATGGCTACACCTTC. It translates to CASRSRKGNYGYTF. This rearrangement joins TRBV28 to TRBJ1-2; the D gene is possibly TRBD1 (5 bases). The germline CDR1 and CDR2 sequences are MDHEN and SYDVKM. Trimming pared 6 bases from V and 2 bases from J, leaving 13 bases between. The CDR3 is made up of 14 amino acids.

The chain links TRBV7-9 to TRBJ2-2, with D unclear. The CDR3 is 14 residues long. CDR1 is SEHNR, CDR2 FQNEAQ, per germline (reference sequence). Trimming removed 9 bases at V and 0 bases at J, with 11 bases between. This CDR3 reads CASRGSANTGELFF. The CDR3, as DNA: TGTGCCAGTAGAGGATCTGCGAACACCGGGGAGCTGTTTTTT.

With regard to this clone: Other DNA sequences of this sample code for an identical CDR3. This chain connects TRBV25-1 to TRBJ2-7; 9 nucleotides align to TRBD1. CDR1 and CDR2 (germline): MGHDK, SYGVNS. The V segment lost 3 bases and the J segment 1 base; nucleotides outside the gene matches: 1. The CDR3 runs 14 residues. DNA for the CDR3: TGTGCCAGCAGTGATGACAGGGGGTCCTACGAGCAGTACTTC. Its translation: CASSDDRGSYEQYF.

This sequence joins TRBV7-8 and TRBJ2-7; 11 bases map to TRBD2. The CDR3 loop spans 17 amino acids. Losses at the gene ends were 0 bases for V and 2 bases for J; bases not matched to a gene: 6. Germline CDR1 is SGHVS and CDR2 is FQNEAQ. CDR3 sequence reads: CASSLAGTSGLTYEQYF. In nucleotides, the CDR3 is TGTGCCAGCAGCTTAGCAGGGACTAGCGGTCTTACCTACGAGCAGTACTTC.

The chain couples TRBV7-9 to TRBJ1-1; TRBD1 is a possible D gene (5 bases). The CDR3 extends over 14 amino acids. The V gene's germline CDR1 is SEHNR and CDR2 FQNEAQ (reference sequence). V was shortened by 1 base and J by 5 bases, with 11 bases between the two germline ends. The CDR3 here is CASSLVGVWTEAFF. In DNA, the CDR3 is TGTGCCAGCAGCTTAGTAGGGGTTTGGACTGAAGCTTTCTTT. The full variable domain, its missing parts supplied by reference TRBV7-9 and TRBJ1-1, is DTGVSQNPRHKITKRGQNVTFRCDPISEHNRLYWYRQTLGQGPEFLTYFQNEAQLEKSRLLSDRFSAERPKGSFSTLEIQRTEQGDSAMYLCASSLVGVWTEAFFGQGTRLTVV.

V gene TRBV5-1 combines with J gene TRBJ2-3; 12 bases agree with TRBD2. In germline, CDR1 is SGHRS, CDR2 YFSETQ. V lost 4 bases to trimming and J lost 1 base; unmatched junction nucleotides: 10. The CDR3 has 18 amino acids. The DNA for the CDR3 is TGCGCCAGCAGCCCTCGACTAGCGGGAGCGGGGGGCACAGATACGCAGTATTTT. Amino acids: CASSPRLAGAGGTDTQYF.

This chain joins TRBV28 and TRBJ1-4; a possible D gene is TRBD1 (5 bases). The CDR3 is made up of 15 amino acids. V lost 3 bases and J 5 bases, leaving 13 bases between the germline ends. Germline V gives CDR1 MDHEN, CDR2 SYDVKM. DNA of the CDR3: TGTGCCAGCAGTTTGTACCCAGGACAAAATGAAAAACTGTTTTTT. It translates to CASSLYPGQNEKLFF.

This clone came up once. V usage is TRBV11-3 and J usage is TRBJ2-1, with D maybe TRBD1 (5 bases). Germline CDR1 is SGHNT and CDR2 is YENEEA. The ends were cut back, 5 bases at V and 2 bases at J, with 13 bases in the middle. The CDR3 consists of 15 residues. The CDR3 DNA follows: TGTGCCAGCAGCCCCAAGTGGGGCCCCTACAATGAGCAGTTCTTC. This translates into CASSPKWGPYNEQFF.

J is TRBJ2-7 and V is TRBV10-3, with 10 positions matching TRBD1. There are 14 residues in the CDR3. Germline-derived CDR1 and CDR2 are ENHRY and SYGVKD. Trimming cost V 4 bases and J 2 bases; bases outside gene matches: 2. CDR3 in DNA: TGTGCCATCAGTGCGGGACAGGGGCCCTACGAGCAGTACTTC. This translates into CAISAGQGPYEQYF.

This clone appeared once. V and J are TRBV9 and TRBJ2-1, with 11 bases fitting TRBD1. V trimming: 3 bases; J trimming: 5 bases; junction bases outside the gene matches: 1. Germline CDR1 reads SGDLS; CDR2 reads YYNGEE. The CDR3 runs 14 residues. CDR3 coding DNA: TGTGCCAGCAGCGCGGGACAGGGGGACAATGAGCAGTTCTTC. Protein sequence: CASSAGQGDNEQFF.

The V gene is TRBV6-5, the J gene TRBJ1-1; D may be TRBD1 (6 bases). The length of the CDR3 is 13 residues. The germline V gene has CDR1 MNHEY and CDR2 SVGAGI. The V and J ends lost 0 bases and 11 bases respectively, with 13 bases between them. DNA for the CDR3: TGTGCCAGCAGTTACTCGATAGGGGGTAAGGCTTTCTTT. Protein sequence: CASSYSIGGKAFF.

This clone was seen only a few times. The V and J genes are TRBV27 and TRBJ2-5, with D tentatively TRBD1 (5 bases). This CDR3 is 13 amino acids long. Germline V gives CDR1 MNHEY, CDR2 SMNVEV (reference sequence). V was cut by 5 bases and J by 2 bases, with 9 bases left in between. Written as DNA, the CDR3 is TGTGCCAGCAGTCGACAGAATCAAGAGACCCAGTACTTC. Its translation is CASSRQNQETQYF.

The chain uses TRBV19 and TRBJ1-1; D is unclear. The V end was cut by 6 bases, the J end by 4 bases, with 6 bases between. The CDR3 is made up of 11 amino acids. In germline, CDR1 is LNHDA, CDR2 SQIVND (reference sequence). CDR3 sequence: CASSRGTEAFF. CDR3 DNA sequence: TGTGCCAGTAGCCGGGGCACTGAAGCTTTCTTT.

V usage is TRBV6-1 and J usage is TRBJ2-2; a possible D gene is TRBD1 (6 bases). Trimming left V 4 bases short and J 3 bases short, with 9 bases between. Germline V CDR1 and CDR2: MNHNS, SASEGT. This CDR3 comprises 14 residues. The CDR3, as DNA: TGTGCCAGCAGTGTGGCAGGGGACACCGGGGAGCTGTTTTTT. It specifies CASSVAGDTGELFF.

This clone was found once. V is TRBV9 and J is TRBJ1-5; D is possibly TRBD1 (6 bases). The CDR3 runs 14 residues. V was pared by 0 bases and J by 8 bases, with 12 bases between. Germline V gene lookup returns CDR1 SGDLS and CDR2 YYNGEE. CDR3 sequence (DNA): TGTGCCAGCAGCGTAGATCAGGGGATTAAGCCCCAGCATTTT. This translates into CASSVDQGIKPQHF.